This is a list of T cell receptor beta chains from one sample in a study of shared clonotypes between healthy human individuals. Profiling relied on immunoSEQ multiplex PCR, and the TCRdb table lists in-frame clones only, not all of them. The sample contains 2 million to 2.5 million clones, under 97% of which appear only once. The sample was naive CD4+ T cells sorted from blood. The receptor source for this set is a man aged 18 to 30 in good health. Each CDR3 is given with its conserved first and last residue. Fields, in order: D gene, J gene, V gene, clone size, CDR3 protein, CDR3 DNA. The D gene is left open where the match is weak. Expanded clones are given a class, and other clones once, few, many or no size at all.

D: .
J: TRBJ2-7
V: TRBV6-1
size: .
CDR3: CASSEVQSYEQYF
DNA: TGTGCCAGCAGTGAAGTACAGAGCTACGAGCAGTACTTC

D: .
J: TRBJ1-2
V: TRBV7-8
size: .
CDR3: CASSLGPVNYGYTF
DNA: TGTGCCAGCAGCTTAGGTCCAGTCAACTATGGCTACACCTTC

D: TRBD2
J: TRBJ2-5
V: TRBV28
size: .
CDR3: CASSPLSRGTSGHQETQYF
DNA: TGTGCCAGCAGTCCCCTTAGCCGGGGGACTAGCGGACACCAAGAGACCCAGTACTTC

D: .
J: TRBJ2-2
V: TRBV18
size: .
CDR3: CASRLSGTNTGELFF
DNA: TGTGCCAGCCGCCTTTCGGGGACGAACACCGGGGAGCTGTTTTTT

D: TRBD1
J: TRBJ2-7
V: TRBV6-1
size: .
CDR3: CASSPDRGPYYEQYF
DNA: TGTGCCAGCAGCCCGGACAGGGGCCCTTACTACGAGCAGTACTTC

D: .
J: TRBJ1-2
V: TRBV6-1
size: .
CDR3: CASSEQGLGYGYTF
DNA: TGTGCCAGCAGTGAACAGGGTTTAGGCTATGGCTACACCTTC

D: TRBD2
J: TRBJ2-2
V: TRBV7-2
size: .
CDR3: CASSFQGLAGGRTGELFF
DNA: TGTGCCAGCAGCTTCCAGGGACTAGCGGGAGGGCGCACCGGGGAGCTGTTTTTT

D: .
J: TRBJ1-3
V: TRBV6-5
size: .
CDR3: CASSSGLSGNTIYF
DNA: TGTGCCAGCAGTTCAGGACTCTCTGGAAACACCATATATTTT

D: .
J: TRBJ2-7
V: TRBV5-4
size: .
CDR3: CASSSPLANSYEQYF
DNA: TGTGCCAGCAGCTCTCCCCTAGCGAACAGCTACGAGCAGTACTTC

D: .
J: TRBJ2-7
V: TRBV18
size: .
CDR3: CASSPTDSGTEQYF
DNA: TGTGCCAGCTCACCAACGGACTCCGGGACCGAGCAGTACTTC

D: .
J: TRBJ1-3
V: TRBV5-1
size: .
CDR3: CASSLAPFTSGNTIYF
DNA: TGCGCCAGCAGCTTGGCCCCGTTTACCTCTGGAAACACCATATATTTT

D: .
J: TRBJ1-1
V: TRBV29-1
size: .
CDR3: CSVEGAMNTEAFF
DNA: TGCAGCGTTGAAGGGGCCATGAACACTGAAGCTTTCTTT

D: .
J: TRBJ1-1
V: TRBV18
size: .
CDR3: CASSTTDSMNTEAFF
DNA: TGTGCCAGCTCAACCACGGACAGTATGAACACTGAAGCTTTCTTT

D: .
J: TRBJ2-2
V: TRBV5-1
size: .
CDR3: CASSLTSNTGELFF
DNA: TGCGCCAGCAGCTTGACTTCGAACACCGGGGAGCTGTTTTTT

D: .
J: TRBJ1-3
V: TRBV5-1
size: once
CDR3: CASSLNYDSGNTIYF
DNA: TGCGCCAGCAGCTTGAACTACGACTCTGGAAACACCATATATTTT

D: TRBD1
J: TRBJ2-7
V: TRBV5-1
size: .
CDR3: CASSSTGASYEQYF
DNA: TGCGCCAGCAGCTCGACAGGGGCCTCCTACGAGCAGTACTTC

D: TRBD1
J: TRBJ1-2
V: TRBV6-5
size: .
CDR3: CASRKTGVYGYTF
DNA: TGTGCCAGCAGGAAAACAGGGGTCTATGGCTACACCTTC

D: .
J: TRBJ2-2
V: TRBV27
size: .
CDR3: CASSLFRGAGELFF
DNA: TGTGCCAGCAGTTTATTTAGGGGGGCCGGGGAGCTGTTTTTT

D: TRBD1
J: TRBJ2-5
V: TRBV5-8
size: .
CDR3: CASSLPTGVRAQYF
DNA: TGTGCCAGCAGCTTACCGACAGGGGTGCGCGCCCAGTACTTC

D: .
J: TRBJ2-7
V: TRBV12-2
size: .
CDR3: CASRPPDRISYF
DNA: TGTGCAAGTCGCCCGCCGGACAGGATATCGTACTTC

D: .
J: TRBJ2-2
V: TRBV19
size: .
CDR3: CASRKREYTGELFF
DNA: TGTGCCAGTAGAAAAAGGGAGTACACCGGGGAGCTGTTTTTT

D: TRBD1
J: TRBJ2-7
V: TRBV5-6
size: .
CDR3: CASSRKWTGDEQYF
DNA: TGTGCCAGCAGCCGGAAATGGACAGGGGACGAGCAGTACTTC

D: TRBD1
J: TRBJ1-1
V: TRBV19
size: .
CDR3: CASSIGRDRLTEAFF
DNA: TGTGCCAGTAGTATTGGGCGGGACAGGCTCACTGAAGCTTTCTTT

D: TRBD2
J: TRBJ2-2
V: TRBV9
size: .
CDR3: CASSVGGTSGTGELFF
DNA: TGTGCCAGCAGCGTAGGGGGGACTAGCGGGACCGGGGAGCTGTTTTTT

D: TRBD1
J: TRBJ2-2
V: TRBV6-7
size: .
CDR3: CASSYSPTMGQTNTGELFF
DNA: TGTGCCAGCAGTTACTCGCCTACCATGGGACAGACCAACACCGGGGAGCTGTTTTTT

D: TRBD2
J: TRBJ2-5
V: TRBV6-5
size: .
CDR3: CASSYGGGRQETQYF
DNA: TGTGCCAGCAGTTACGGGGGAGGGAGGCAAGAGACCCAGTACTTC

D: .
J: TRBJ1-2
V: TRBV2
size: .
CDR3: CASSVTDSSYGYTF
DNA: TGTGCCAGCAGCGTTACCGACAGCTCCTATGGCTACACCTTC

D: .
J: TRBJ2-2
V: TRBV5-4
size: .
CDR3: CASQALGFTGELFF
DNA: TGTGCCAGCCAGGCGTTGGGTTTCACCGGGGAGCTGTTTTTT

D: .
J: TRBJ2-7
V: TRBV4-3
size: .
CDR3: CASSQESGTYEQYF
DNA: TGCGCCAGCAGCCAAGAGAGCGGTACCTACGAGCAGTACTTC

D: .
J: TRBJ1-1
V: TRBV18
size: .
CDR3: CASSPKDRTEAFF
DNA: TGTGCCAGCTCACCGAAAGACAGGACTGAAGCTTTCTTT

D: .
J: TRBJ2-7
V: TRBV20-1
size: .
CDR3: CSARQAYEQYF
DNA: TGCAGTGCAAGACAGGCCTACGAGCAGTACTTC

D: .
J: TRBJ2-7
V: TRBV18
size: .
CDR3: CASSPGHPGEQYF
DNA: TGTGCCAGCTCACCAGGCCACCCGGGAGAGCAGTACTTC

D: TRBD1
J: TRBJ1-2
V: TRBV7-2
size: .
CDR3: CASSSSGTAGYTF
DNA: TGTGCCAGCAGCTCATCGGGGACAGCCGGCTACACCTTC

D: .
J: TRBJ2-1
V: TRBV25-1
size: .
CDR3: CASSAGHIYNEQFF
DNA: TGTGCCAGCAGTGCGGGACATATTTACAATGAGCAGTTCTTC

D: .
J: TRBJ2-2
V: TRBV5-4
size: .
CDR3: CASSLGTTNTGELFF
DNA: TGTGCCAGCAGCTTAGGAACTACCAACACCGGGGAGCTGTTTTTT

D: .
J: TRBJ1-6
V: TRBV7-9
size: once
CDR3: CASSPRAGSSYNSPLHF
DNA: TGTGCCAGCAGCCCACGGGCAGGGAGCTCCTATAATTCACCCCTCCACTTT

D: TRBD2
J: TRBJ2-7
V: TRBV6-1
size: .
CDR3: CASRSGGVPSYEQYF
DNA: TGTGCCAGCAGGTCGGGGGGGGTTCCCTCCTACGAGCAGTACTTC

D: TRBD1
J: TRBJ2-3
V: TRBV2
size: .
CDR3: CASSGQGEDTQYF
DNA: TGTGCCAGCAGTGGGCAGGGGGAGGATACGCAGTATTTT

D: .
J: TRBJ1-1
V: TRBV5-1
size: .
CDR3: CASSLESGSGTEAFF
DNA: TGCGCCAGCAGCTTGGAGTCAGGGTCGGGAACTGAAGCTTTCTTT

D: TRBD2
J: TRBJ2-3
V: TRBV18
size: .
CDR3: CASLFSGITDTQYF
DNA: TGTGCCAGCCTCTTTAGCGGGATCACAGATACGCAGTATTTT

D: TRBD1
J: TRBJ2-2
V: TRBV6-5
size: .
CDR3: CASSYSGPGGGGELFF
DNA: TGTGCCAGCAGTTACTCGGGGCCAGGGGGCGGCGGGGAGCTGTTTTTT

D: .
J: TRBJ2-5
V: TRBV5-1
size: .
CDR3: CASSSAVWETQYF
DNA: TGCGCCAGCAGCTCAGCGGTGTGGGAGACCCAGTACTTC